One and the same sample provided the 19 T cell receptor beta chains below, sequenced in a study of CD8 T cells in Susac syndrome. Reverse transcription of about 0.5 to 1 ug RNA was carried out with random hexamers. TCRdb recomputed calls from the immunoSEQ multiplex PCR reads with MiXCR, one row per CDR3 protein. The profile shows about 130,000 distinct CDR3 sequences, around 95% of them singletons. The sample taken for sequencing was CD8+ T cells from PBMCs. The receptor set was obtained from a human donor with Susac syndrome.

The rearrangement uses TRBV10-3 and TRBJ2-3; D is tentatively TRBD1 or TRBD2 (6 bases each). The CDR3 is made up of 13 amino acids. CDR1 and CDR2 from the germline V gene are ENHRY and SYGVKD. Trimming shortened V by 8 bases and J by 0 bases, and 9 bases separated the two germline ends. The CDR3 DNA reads TGTGCCATCGGGGGGCCTAGCACAGATACGCAGTATTTT. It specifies CAIGGPSTDTQYF.

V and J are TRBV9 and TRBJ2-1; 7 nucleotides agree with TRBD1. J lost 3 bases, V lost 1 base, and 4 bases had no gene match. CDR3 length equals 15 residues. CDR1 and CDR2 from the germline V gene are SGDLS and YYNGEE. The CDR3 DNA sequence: TGTGCCAGCAGCGTAACCGGGACAGACTACAATGAGCAGTTCTTC. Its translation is CASSVTGTDYNEQFF.

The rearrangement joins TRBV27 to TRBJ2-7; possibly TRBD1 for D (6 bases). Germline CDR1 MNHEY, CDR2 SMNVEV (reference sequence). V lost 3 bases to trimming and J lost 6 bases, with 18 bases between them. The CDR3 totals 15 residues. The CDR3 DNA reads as TGTGCCAGCAGTTTGAGGGGGTACAGGGTTGGCGAGCAGTACTTC. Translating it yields CASSLRGYRVGEQYF.

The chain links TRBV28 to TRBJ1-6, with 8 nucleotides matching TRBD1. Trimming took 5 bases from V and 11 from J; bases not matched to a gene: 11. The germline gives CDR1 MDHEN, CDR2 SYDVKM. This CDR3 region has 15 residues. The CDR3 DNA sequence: TGTGCCAGCAGTCCAACGACAGGGGACGGGCCACCCCTCCACTTT. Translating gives CASSPTTGDGPPLHF. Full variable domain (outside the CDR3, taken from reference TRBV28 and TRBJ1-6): DVKVTQSSRYLVKRTGEKVFLECVQDMDHENMFWYRQDPGLGLRLIYFSYDVKMKEKGDIPEGYSVSREKKERFSLILESASTNQTSMYLCASSPTTGDGPPLHFGNGTRLTVT.

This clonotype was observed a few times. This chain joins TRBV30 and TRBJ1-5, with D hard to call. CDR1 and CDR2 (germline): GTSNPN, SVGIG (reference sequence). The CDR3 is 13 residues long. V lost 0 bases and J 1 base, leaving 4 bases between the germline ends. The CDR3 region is CAWSVGSNQPQHF. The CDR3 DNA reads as TGTGCCTGGAGTGTCGGGAGCAATCAGCCCCAGCATTTT.

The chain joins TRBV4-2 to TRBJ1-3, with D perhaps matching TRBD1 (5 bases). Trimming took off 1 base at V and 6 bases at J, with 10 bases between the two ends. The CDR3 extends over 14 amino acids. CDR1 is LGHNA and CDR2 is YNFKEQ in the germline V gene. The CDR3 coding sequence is TGTGCCAGCAGCCAAGTTCAGGGTGAAAACACCATATATTTT. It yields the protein CASSQVQGENTIYF.

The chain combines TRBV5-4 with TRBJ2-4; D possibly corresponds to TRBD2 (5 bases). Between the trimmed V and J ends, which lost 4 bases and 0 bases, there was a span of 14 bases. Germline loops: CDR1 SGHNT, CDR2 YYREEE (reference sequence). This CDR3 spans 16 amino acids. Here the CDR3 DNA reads TGTGCCAGCAGCGGTACGGGAATAACAGCCAAAAACATTCAGTACTTC. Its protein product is CASSGTGITAKNIQYF.

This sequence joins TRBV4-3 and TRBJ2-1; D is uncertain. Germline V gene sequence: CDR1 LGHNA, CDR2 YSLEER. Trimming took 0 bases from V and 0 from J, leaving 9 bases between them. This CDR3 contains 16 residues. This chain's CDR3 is CASSQDWLPSYNEQFF. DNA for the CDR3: TGCGCCAGCAGCCAAGATTGGCTACCCTCCTACAATGAGCAGTTCTTC.

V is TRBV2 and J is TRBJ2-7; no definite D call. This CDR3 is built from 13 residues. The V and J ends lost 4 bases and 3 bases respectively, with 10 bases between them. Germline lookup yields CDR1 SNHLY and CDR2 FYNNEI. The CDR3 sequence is CASSAMTLYEQYF. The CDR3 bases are TGTGCCAGCAGTGCTATGACTCTCTACGAGCAGTACTTC.

In DNA form, the CDR3 reads TGTGCCAGCAGTGACTTGGGCCTCAAAAACATTCAGTACTTC. This codes for CASSDLGLKNIQYF. The chain joins TRBV6-1 to TRBJ2-4, with D unresolved. CDR3 length: 14 residues. V was shortened by 3 bases and J by 3 bases, with 9 bases between the two germline ends. CDR1 MNHNS and CDR2 SASEGT come from the germline V gene.

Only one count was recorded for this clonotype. CDR3 sequence reads: CSAPPGGEETQYF. CDR3 bases: TGCAGTGCCCCCCCCGGCGGGGAAGAGACCCAGTACTTC. V gene TRBV20-1 combines with J gene TRBJ2-5, with a tentative D call TRBD2 (6 bases). The germline CDR1 and CDR2 sequences are DFQATT and SNEGSKA (reference sequence). Trimming removed 6 bases at V and 3 bases at J, with 14 bases between. There are 13 residues in the CDR3.

The CDR3 here is CSARTGTSGSRNEQFF. The CDR3 DNA reads TGCAGTGCCCGTACCGGGACTAGCGGGAGTCGCAATGAGCAGTTCTTC. The chain carries TRBV20-1 and TRBJ2-1; TRBD2 agrees at 14 bases. CDR3 length equals 16 residues. The ends lost 6 bases at V and 6 bases at J; junction bases unmatched: 10. CDR1 and CDR2 (germline): DFQATT, SNEGSKA (reference sequence).

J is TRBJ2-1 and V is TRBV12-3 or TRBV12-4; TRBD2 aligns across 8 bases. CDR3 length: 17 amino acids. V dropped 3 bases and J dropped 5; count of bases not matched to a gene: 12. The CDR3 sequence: CASSFFAGGPVNNEQFF. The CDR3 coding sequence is TGTGCCAGCAGTTTCTTTGCGGGGGGCCCCGTAAACAATGAGCAGTTCTTC.

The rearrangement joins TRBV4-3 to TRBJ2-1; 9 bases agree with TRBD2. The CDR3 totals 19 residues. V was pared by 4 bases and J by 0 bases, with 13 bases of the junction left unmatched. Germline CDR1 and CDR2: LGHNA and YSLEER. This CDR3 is CASSLRGVAGASSYNEQFF. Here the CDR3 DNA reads TGCGCCAGCAGCCTCCGAGGAGTAGCGGGAGCGAGCTCCTACAATGAGCAGTTCTTC.

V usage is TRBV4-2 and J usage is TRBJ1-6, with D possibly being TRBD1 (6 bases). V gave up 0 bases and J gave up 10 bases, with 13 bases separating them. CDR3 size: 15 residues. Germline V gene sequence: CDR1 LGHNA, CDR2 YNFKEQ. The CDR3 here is CASSQEAQGSSPLHF. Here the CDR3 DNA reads TGTGCCAGCAGCCAAGAAGCCCAGGGGAGCTCACCCCTCCACTTT.

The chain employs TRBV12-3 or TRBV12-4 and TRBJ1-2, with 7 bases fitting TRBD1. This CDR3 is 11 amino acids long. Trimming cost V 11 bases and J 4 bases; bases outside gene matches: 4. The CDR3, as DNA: TGTGCCGACAGGGACAGCTATGGCTACACCTTC. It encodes CADRDSYGYTF.

The CDR3 nucleotides are TGCAGCGTTGGGCCGGGACACGCATTGAACACTGAAGCTTTCTTT. It encodes CSVGPGHALNTEAFF. The chain couples TRBV29-1 to TRBJ1-1, with D perhaps TRBD1 (6 bases). V was trimmed by 4 bases and J by 0 bases, leaving 15 bases between them. The CDR3 has 15 amino acids. Germline CDR1 SQVTM, CDR2 ANQGSEA.

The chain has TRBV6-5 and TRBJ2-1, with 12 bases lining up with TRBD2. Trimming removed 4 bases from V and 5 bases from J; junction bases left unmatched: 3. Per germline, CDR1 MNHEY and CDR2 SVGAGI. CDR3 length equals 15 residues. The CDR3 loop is CASSLLAGGDNEQFF. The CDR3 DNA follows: TGTGCCAGCAGTTTACTAGCGGGGGGTGACAATGAGCAGTTCTTC.

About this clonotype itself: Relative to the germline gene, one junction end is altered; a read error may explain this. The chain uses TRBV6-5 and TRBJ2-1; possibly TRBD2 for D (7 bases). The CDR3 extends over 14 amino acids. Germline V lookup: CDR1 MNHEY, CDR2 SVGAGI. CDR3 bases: TGTGTCAGCGGGGCGGGGGCCTCCTACAATGAGCAGTTCTTC. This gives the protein CVSGAGASYNEQFF.